The entry below gives a single T cell receptor (beta chain) sequence along with its context. The CDR3 is made up of 14 amino acids. J was trimmed by 6 bases and V by 4 bases; bases with no gene match: 4. Per germline, CDR1 SNHLY and CDR2 FYNNEI. This entry is derived from a study of blood T cell repertoires in COVID-19. Study-level information: Acute and convalescent COVID-19 samples came from the United States, Italy and Spain. From T cells, B-cell-depleted T cells, or PBMCs came the material, which was cDNA or gDNA.

As processed by the authors: Amplification of reference gene primers was used by the study to estimate nucleated cell counts. Measured with immunoSEQ multiplex PCR; TCRdb has only the in-frame clones, and not every one. V, J and clone size are taken as reported in that table, and D and trimming were inferred from the DNA itself. The sample includes approximately 70,000 clones, around 87% of them seen just once. V is TRBV2 and J is TRBJ2-1; 9 positions match TRBD2. This sequence was found in a man aged 70 or older with active COVID-19. Material: peripheral blood. This CDR3 is CASSAVAGANEQFF. The CDR3 nucleotides read TGTGCCAGCAGTGCGGTAGCGGGGGCCAATGAGCAGTTCTTC.